This T cell receptor beta chain emerged from a study of blood T cell repertoires in COVID-19. TCRdb's table, derived via immunoSEQ multiplex PCR, lists solely in-frame clones and lacks some. The sample lists approximately 100,000 clones; around 85% were seen once. Trimming cost V 6 bases and J 3 bases; bases outside gene matches: 4. This CDR3 is built from 14 residues. Germline V gives CDR1 MNHEY, CDR2 SVGAGI. The study drew participants aged about 18 to 90 years from under 30 US areas. The TCR comes from a woman aged 45-65 years who had recovered from COVID-19. Sequenced sample: PBMCs or T cells enriched from blood (not recorded which). The rearrangement links TRBV6-5 to TRBJ2-7; 11 bases match TRBD1. The CDR3 is CASRWDRGDYEQYF. The CDR3 nucleotides are TGTGCCAGCAGATGGGACAGGGGGGACTACGAGCAGTACTTC.